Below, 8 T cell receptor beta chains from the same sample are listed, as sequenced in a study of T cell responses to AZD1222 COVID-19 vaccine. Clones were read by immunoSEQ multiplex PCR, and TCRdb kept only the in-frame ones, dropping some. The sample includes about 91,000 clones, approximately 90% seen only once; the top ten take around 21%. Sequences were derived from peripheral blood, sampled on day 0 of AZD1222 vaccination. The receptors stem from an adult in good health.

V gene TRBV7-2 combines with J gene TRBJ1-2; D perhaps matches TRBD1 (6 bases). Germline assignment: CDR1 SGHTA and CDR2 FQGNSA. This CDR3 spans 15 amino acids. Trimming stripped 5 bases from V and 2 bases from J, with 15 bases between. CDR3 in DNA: TGTGCCAGCAGCCCCTCCGGGACATTAAACTATGGCTACACCTTC. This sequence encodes CASSPSGTLNYGYTF.

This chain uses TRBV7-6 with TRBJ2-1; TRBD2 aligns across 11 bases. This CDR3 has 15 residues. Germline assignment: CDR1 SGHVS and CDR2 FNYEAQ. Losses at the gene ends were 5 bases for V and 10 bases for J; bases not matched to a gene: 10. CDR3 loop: CASSPRLAGGGEQFF. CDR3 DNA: TGTGCCAGCAGCCCCCGGCTAGCGGGGGGAGGGGAGCAGTTCTTC.

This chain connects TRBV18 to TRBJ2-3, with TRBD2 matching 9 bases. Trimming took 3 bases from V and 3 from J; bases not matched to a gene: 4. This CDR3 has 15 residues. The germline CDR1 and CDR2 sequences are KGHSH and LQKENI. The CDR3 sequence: CASSPIAGVTDTQYF. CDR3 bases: TGTGCCAGCTCACCGATAGCGGGGGTAACAGATACGCAGTATTTT.

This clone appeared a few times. CDR3 protein: CAISLGGGGTEAFF. As DNA, the CDR3 is TGTGCCATCAGCCTCGGAGGGGGCGGAACTGAAGCTTTCTTT. The chain has TRBV10-3 and TRBJ1-1; TRBD1 aligns across 7 bases. CDR3 length equals 14 residues. Per the germline V gene, CDR1 is ENHRY and CDR2 is SYGVKD. The V gene end was trimmed by 6 bases and the J gene end by 5 bases; junction bases not matched to a gene: 9.

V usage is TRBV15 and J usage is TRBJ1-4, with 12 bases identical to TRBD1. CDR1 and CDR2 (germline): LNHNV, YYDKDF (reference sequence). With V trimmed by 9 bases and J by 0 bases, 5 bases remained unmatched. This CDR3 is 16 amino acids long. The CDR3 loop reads CATSGTGGSTNEKLFF. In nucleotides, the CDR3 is TGTGCCACGTCCGGGACAGGGGGCTCAACTAATGAAAAACTGTTTTTT.

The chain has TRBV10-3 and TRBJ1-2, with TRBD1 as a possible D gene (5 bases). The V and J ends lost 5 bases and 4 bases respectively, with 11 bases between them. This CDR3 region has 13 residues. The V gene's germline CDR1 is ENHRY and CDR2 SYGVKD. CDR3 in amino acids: CAISLGELYGYTF. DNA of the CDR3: TGTGCCATCAGTCTGGGGGAGCTCTATGGCTACACCTTC.

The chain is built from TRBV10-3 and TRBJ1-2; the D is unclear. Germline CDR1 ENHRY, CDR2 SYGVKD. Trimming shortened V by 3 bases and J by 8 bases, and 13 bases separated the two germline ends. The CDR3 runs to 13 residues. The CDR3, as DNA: TGTGCCATCAGTGACAGTCTCCTATCGGGCTACACCTTC. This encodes CAISDSLLSGYTF.

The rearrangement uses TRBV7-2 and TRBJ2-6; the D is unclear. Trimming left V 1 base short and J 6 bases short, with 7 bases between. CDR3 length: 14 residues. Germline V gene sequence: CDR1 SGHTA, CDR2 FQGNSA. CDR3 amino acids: CASSLDTLANVLTF. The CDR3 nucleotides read TGTGCCAGCAGCTTAGACACTTTGGCCAACGTCCTGACTTTC.